This T cell receptor beta chain was recorded in a study of T cell responses to AZD1222 COVID-19 vaccine. Study-wide points: Donors skewed white British and female; clonal diversity was possibly underestimated.

Clones were sequenced by immunoSEQ multiplex PCR, and TCRdb holds only the in-frame ones, with some missing. Counted here are about 140,000 clones, about 90% occurring once; the ten biggest clones make up about 7.5%. About this clone itself: Its antigen is currently unknown.

Material: peripheral blood, obtained 28 days after the second dose of the MenACWY control vaccine. This clonotype originated in an adult who received the MenACWY meningococcal vaccine as a control.

The CDR3 coding sequence is TGTGCCATCAGTGACCGGGGTGGGCTAGCGGGAGTGAATGAGCAGTTCTTC. Protein product: CAISDRGGLAGVNEQFF. J is TRBJ2-1 and V is TRBV10-3, with 10 bases identical to TRBD2. The ends lost 3 bases at V and 7 bases at J; junction bases unmatched: 12. The CDR3 runs to 17 residues. Germline lookup yields CDR1 ENHRY and CDR2 SYGVKD.